A selection of T cell receptor beta chains follows, all from one sample in a study of T cell responses to AZD1222 COVID-19 vaccine. Libraries were prepared by immunoSEQ multiplex PCR; TCRdb keeps only in-frame clonotypes and omits some of them. The data show 45,000 to 55,000 clones, around 80% seen once. Sequencing used peripheral blood, obtained on day 0 of AZD1222 vaccination. The source is an adult in good health. Both conserved end residues are part of each CDR3. Each record gives: clone size, V gene, D gene, J gene, CDR3 DNA, CDR3 protein. The D gene is left open where the match is weak. Part of the rows lack a size; the others show once, few, many or a class for expanded clones.

-	TRBV5-6	-	TRBJ2-7	TGTGCCAGCAGCCTCACTGTTTACGAGCAGTACTTC	CASSLTVYEQYF
-	TRBV28	TRBD2	TRBJ2-3	TGTGCCAGCACCACGGGACTAGCGGGACACACAGATACGCAGTATTTT	CASTTGLAGHTDTQYF
-	TRBV7-8	-	TRBJ1-2	TGTGCCAGCAGCCAGACGGACAGCCCGTATGGCTACACCTTC	CASSQTDSPYGYTF
-	TRBV29-1	-	TRBJ2-3	TGCAGCGGTTTTGGGTTGACAGATACGCAGTATTTT	CSGFGLTDTQYF
-	TRBV20-1	-	TRBJ1-4	TGCAGTGCTAGATTGGGGGAAAAACTGTTTTTT	CSARLGEKLFF
-	TRBV5-1	-	TRBJ2-5	TGCGCCAGCAGCTTGAGAGAGACCCAGTACTTC	CASSLRETQYF
-	TRBV7-8	TRBD1	TRBJ2-7	TGTGCCAGCAGCGCTCGACAGGGTTCCGAGCAGTACTTC	CASSARQGSEQYF
-	TRBV5-1	TRBD1	TRBJ1-2	TGCGCCAGCAGCTCGGCCGGGACAGACCAGGGCTACACCTTC	CASSSAGTDQGYTF
-	TRBV7-3	TRBD2	TRBJ2-3	TGTGCCAGCAGCTTAACTTCAGGAGGTAGCGGGGACACAGATACGCAGTATTTT	CASSLTSGGSGDTDTQYF
-	TRBV7-2	-	TRBJ1-4	TGTGCCAGCAGCGAACGCCGGGCAGAAAAACTGTTTTTT	CASSERRAEKLFF
once	TRBV7-2	-	TRBJ2-7	TGTGCCAGCAGGGCTACAGGGAGTAACGAGCAGTACTTC	CASRATGSNEQYF
-	TRBV19	TRBD1	TRBJ1-5	TGTGCCAGTACCTTGGGGACAGGGGCTACTAATCAGCCCCAGCATTTT	CASTLGTGATNQPQHF
many	TRBV28	-	TRBJ2-7	TGTGCCAGCCATGAGGAGTATTCCTACGAGCAGTACTTC	CASHEEYSYEQYF
-	TRBV9	TRBD2	TRBJ2-7	TGTGCCAGCAGCGTATTTGGGACTAGCGGGTACGAGCAGTACTTC	CASSVFGTSGYEQYF
-	TRBV2	-	TRBJ2-7	TGTGCCAGCCAGGGGTCCTACGAGCAGTACTTC	CASQGSYEQYF
medium-sized	TRBV29-1	-	TRBJ2-7	TGCAGCGTTGCGGGCCGATCAAGCTCCTACGAGCAGTACTTC	CSVAGRSSSYEQYF
few	TRBV7-2	TRBD1	TRBJ1-1	TGTGCCAGCAGAGGACAGGGAGGGGTCACTGAAGCTTTCTTT	CASRGQGGVTEAFF
-	TRBV14	-	TRBJ2-7	TGTGCCAGCAGCCAAGGGGGATTCCCCACAGGGCGGGAGCAGTACTTC	CASSQGGFPTGREQYF
-	TRBV6-6	-	TRBJ2-7	TGTGCCAGCAGGGACTCGCGCTCCTACGAGCAGTACTTC	CASRDSRSYEQYF
-	TRBV12-3/TRBV12-4	TRBD2	TRBJ2-1	TGTGCCAGCAGGCGGGAGAGTGAGCAGTTCTTC	CASRRESEQFF
-	TRBV19	-	TRBJ1-5	TGTGCCAGTAGTATAGTTCCCGGGCACAATCAGCCCCAGCATTTT	CASSIVPGHNQPQHF
-	TRBV28	-	TRBJ1-4	TGTGCCAGCAGCTCCACTAATGAAAAACTGTTTTTT	CASSSTNEKLFF
once	TRBV7-2	-	TRBJ1-1	TGTGCCAGCAGGAGGGGTACGAACACTGAAGCTTTCTTT	CASRRGTNTEAFF
-	TRBV7-3	TRBD1	TRBJ2-3	TGTGCCAGCAGCTTCACAGGGGGAATATCAGATACGCAGTATTTT	CASSFTGGISDTQYF
-	TRBV5-1	TRBD1	TRBJ2-3	TGCGCCAGCAGCCGCCCGACAGGGGGCGCGGGAGATACGCAGTATTTT	CASSRPTGGAGDTQYF
-	TRBV6-2/TRBV6-3	TRBD1	TRBJ1-2	TGTGCCAGCAGCCTCGGGACAGGGGTCACCTATGGCTACACCTTC	CASSLGTGVTYGYTF
-	TRBV11-2	-	TRBJ1-5	TGTGCCAGCAGCTTATATAGGGACAATCAGCCCCAGCATTTT	CASSLYRDNQPQHF
-	TRBV21-1	-	TRBJ1-5	TGTTACACCGCATCCGATGGTGCCGGGCTCCAGCATTTT	CYTASDGAGLQHF
-	TRBV7-2	-	TRBJ2-7	TGTGCCAGCAGCTTAACGGCAGTGCACGAGCAGTACTTC	CASSLTAVHEQYF
-	TRBV5-1	-	TRBJ1-1	TGCGCCAGCAGCCTCGTGGTTACTCAGAACACTGAAGCTTTCTTT	CASSLVVTQNTEAFF
-	TRBV7-2	-	TRBJ1-5	TGTGCCAGCAGCTTGGATTGGGGTCAGCCCCAGCATTTT	CASSLDWGQPQHF
-	TRBV5-1	TRBD1	TRBJ1-4	TGCGCCAGCAGCCGGGGACAGCCCGCCCTTAATGAAAAACTGTTTTTT	CASSRGQPALNEKLFF
-	TRBV9	TRBD1	TRBJ1-1	TGTGCCAGCAGCGTAGGGGACAGGGGAGGTTTGGTGAACACTGAAGCTTTCTTT	CASSVGDRGGLVNTEAFF
-	TRBV7-7	-	TRBJ1-1	TGTGCCAGCAGCGAACAGACGAACACTGAAGCTTTCTTT	CASSEQTNTEAFF
large	TRBV7-3	-	TRBJ2-6	TGTGCCAGCAGCGAGGGCTCTGGGGCCAACGTCCTGACTTTC	CASSEGSGANVLTF
-	TRBV7-2	-	TRBJ2-7	TGTGCCAGCAGTCCTCGTTTCCAAGGGGGCGAGCAGTACTTC	CASSPRFQGGEQYF
-	TRBV12-3/TRBV12-4	-	TRBJ1-5	TGTGCCAGCAGTTTCTCGGGGAATCAGCCCCAGCATTTT	CASSFSGNQPQHF
-	TRBV10-3	TRBD2	TRBJ2-1	TGTGCCATCAGTGCCACCGGGACTAGCGGGAACAATGAGCAGTTCTTC	CAISATGTSGNNEQFF
-	TRBV4-2	-	TRBJ1-6	TGTGCCAGCAGCCAAGATGCAGGGGAGGATTCACCCCTCCACTTT	CASSQDAGEDSPLHF
-	TRBV12-5	-	TRBJ1-2	TGTGCTAGTGGTCCGGACTTACTCGCCTATGGCTACACCTTC	CASGPDLLAYGYTF
once	TRBV11-2	-	TRBJ1-1	TGTGCCAGCAGCCCAGGAGGAGTCGGGAAGAACACTGAAGCTTTCTTT	CASSPGGVGKNTEAFF
-	TRBV20-1	-	TRBJ1-4	TGCAGTGCTAGTAGATCAACTAATGAAAAACTGTTTTTT	CSASRSTNEKLFF
-	TRBV27	-	TRBJ2-7	TGTGCCAGCAGTATCCGGGACACAGGCTACGAGCAGTACTTC	CASSIRDTGYEQYF